The T cell receptor (beta chain) described here comes from a study of cytomegalovirus exposure and HLA in healthy donors. Turning to this clone: No antigen is known for it.

The V end was cut by 4 bases, the J end by 8 bases, with 11 bases between. Germline V gives CDR1 MNHNS, CDR2 SASEGT. This CDR3 spans 13 amino acids. Findings and limits, study-wide: According to the study, roughly 160 TCR beta chains were cytomegalovirus-associated.

The PCR had 60 Vbeta and 13 Jbeta primers. Using immunoSEQ multiplex PCR, the repertoire was profiled, and TCRdb retains in-frame clones only, with some absent. The sample lists approximately 180,000 clones, around 81% occurring once. This clonotype originated in a woman in her late teens or twenties in good health and CMV-seropositive. The V call is TRBV6-1, the J call TRBJ1-4, with D hard to call. The sample was PBMCs. CDR3 nucleotides: TGTGCCAGCAGTGCCGGCTTCGGGGAAAAACTGTTTTTT. This gives the protein CASSAGFGEKLFF.